This T cell receptor (beta chain) was captured in a study of T cell responses to AZD1222 COVID-19 vaccine. Study outcomes and limitations: Once two AZD1222 doses were given, Spike-specific TCR breadth and depth went up.

Trimming pared 4 bases from V and 3 bases from J, leaving 15 bases between. This CDR3 is 15 amino acids long. The germline V gene encodes CDR1 MNHEY and CDR2 SMNVEV (reference sequence). The protocol was immunoSEQ multiplex PCR, while the TCRdb copy is restricted to in-frame clones and leaves out a portion. The sample lists 100,000 to 140,000 clones, around nine tenths seen once, with roughly a fifth in the top ten. Points on this clone: The antigen is undetermined.

This chain links TRBV27 with TRBJ1-2, with a weak D call TRBD1 (6 bases). The origin of this receptor is an adult in good health. Sequenced here: peripheral blood, sampled on day 0 of AZD1222 vaccination. CDR3 loop: CASSSPQQGDYGYTF. CDR3 nucleotide sequence: TGTGCCAGCAGTTCCCCTCAACAGGGAGACTATGGCTACACCTTC.